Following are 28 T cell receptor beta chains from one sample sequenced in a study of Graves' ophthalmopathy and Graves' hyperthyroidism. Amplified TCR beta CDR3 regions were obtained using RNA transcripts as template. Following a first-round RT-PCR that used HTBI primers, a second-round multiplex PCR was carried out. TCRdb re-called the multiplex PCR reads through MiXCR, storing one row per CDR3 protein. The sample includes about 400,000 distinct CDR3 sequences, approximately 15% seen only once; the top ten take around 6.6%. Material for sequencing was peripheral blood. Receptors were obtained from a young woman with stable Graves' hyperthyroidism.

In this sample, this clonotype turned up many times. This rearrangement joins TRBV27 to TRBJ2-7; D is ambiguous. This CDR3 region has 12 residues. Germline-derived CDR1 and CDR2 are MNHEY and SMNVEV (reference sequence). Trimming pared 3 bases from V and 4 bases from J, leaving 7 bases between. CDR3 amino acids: CASSFTGYEQYF. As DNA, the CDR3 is TGTGCCAGCAGTTTCACGGGTTACGAGCAGTACTTC.

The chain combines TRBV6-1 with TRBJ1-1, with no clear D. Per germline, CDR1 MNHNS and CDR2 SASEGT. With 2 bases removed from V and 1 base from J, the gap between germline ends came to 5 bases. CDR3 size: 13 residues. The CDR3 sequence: CASSEFGNTEAFF. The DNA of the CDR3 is TGTGCCAGCAGTGAATTCGGGAACACTGAAGCTTTCTTT.

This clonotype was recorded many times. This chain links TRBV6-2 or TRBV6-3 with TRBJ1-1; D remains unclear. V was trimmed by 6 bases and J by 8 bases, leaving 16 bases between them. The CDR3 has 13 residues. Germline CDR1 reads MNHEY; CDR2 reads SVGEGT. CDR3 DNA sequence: TGTGCCAGCAGCCTGGATTTTCTATCGGAAGCTTTCTTT. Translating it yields CASSLDFLSEAFF.

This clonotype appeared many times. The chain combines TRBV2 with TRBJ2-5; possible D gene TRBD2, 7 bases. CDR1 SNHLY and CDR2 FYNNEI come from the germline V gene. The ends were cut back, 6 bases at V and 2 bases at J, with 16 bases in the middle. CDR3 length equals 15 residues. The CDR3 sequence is CASRKGGGTQETQYF. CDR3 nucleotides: TGTGCCAGCAGAAAGGGCGGGGGCACACAAGAGACCCAGTACTTC.

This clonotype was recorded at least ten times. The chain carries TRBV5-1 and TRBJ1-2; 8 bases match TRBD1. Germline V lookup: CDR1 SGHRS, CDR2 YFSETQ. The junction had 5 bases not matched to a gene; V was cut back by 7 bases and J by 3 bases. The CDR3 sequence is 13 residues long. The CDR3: CASRLDRDYGYTF. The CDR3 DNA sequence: TGCGCCAGCCGCCTGGACAGGGACTATGGCTACACCTTC.

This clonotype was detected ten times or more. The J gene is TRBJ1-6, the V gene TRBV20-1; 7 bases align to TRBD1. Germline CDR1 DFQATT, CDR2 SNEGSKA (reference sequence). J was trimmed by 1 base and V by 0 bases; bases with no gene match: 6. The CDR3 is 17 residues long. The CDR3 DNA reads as TGCAGTGCTAGAGATAGGGGCAGGGGGTCCTATAATTCACCCCTCCACTTT. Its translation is CSARDRGRGSYNSPLHF.

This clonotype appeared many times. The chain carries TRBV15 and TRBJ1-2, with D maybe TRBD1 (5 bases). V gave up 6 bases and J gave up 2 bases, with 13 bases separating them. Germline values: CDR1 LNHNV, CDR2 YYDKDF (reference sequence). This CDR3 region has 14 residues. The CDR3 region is CATSWGGTNYGYTF. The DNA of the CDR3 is TGTGCCACCAGTTGGGGCGGGACGAACTATGGCTACACCTTC. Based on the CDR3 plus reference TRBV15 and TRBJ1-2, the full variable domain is DAMVIQNPRYQVTQFGKPVTLSCSQTLNHNVMYWYQQKSSQAPKLLFHYYDKDFNNEADTPDNFQSRRPNTSFCFLDIRSPGLGDTAMYLCATSWGGTNYGYTFGSGTRLTVV.

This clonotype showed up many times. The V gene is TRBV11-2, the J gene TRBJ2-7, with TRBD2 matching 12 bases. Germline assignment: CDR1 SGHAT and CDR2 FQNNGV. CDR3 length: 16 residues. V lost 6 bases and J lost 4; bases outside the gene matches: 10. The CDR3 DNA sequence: TGTGCCAGCAGACGACTAGCGGGGGCCTTGTCATACGAGCAGTACTTC. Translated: CASRRLAGALSYEQYF.

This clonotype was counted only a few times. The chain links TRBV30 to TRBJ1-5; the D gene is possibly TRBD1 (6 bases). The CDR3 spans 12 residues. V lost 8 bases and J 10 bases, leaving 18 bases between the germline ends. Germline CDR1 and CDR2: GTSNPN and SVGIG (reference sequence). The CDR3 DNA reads TGTGCCCGGGACATTACGGGTGAACCCCAGCATTTT. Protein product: CARDITGEPQHF.

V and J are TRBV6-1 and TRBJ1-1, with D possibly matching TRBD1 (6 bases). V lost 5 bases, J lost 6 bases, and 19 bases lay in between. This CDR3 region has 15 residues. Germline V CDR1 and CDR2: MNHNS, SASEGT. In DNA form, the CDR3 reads TGTGCCAGCAGTCCCTGGACACCCCAGGGGCCTGAAGCTTTCTTT. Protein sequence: CASSPWTPQGPEAFF.

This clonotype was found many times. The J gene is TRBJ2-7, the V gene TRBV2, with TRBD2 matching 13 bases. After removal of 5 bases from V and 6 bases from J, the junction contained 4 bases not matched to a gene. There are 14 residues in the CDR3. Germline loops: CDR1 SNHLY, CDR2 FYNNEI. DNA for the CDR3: TGTGCCAGCAGTTATGGGACTAGCGGGGTCGAGCAGTACTTC. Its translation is CASSYGTSGVEQYF.

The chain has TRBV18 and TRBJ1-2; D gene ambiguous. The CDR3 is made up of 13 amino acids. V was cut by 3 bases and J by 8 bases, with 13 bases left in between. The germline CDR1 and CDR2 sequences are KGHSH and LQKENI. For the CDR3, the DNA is TGTGCCAGCTCACCCCAGAGGAGCCAGGGCTACACCTTC. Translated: CASSPQRSQGYTF.

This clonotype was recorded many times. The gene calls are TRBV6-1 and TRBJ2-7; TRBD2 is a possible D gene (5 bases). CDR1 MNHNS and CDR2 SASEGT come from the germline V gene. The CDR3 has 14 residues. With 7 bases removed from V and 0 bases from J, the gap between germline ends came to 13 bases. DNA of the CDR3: TGTGCCAGCACCAGGACTGCGAGCTCCTACGAGCAGTACTTC. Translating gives CASTRTASSYEQYF.

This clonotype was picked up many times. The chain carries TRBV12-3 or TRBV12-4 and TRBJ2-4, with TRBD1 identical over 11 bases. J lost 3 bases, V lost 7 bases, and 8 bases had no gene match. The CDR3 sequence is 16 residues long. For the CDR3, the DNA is TGTGCCAGCACCTGGGGGACAGGGGGGGTCAAAAACATTCAGTACTTC. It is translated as CASTWGTGGVKNIQYF.

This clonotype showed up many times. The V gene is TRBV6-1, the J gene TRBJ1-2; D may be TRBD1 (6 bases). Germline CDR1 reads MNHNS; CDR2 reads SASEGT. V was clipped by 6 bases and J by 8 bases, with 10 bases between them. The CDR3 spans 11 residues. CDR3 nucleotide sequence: TGTGCCAGCAGCGACACAGGGGGCTACACCTTC. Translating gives CASSDTGGYTF.

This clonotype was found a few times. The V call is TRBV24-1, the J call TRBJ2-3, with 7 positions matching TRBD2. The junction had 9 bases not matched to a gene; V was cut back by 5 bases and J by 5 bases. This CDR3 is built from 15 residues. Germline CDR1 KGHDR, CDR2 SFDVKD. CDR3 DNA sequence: TGTGCCACCAGTGGGGCCAGGGAGGGAAGAGATACGCAGTATTTT. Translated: CATSGAREGRDTQYF.

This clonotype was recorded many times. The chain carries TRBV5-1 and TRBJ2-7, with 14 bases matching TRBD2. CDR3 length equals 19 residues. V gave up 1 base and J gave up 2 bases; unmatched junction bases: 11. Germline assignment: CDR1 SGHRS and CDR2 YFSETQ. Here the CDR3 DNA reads TGCGCCAGCAGCTTGATTGGGACTAGCGGGGGAGCGCTTGCCTACGAGCAGTACTTC. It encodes CASSLIGTSGGALAYEQYF. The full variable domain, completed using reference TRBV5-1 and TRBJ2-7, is KAGVTQTPRYLIKTRGQQVTLSCSPISGHRSVSWYQQTPGQGLQFLFEYFSETQRNKGNFPGRFSGRQFSNSRSEMNVSTLELGDSALYLCASSLIGTSGGALAYEQYFGPGTRLTVT.

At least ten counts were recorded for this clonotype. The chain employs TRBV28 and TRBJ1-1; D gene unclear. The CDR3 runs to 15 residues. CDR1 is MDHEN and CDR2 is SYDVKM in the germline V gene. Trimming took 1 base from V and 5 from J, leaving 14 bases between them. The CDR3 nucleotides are TGTGCCAGCAGTTTATCTTGGAGTTTCCGAACTGAAGCTTTCTTT. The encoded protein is CASSLSWSFRTEAFF.

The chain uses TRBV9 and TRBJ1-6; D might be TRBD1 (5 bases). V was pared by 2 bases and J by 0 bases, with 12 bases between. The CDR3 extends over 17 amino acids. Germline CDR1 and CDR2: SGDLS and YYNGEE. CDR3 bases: TGTGCCAGCAGCGTTCGGGGGGGGAGCTCCTATAATTCACCCCTCCACTTT. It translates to CASSVRGGSSYNSPLHF.

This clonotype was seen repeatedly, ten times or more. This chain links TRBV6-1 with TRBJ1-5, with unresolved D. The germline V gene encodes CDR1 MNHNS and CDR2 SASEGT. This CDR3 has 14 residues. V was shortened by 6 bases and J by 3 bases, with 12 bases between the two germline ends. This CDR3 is CASSLLTPNQPQHF. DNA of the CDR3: TGTGCCAGCAGCCTACTGACACCCAATCAGCCCCAGCATTTT.

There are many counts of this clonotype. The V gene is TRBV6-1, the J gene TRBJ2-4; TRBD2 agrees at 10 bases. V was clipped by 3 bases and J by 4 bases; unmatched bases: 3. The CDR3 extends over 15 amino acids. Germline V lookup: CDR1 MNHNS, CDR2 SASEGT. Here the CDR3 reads CASSEVLAGKNIQYF. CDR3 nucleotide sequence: TGTGCCAGCAGTGAGGTACTAGCGGGGAAAAACATTCAGTACTTC.

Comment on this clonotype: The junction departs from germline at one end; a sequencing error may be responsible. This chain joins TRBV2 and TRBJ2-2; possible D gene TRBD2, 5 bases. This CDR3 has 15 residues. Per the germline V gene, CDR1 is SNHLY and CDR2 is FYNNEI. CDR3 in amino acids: CVSSGNTRLTGELFF. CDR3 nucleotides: TGTGTCAGCAGCGGTAACACCAGGCTCACCGGGGAGCTGTTTTTT.

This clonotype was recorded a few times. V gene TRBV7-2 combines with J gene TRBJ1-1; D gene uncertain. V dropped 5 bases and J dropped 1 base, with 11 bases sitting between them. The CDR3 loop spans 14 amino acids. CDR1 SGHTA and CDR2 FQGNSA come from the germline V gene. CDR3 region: CASSPIAGNTEAFF. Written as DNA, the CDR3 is TGTGCCAGCAGCCCTATCGCCGGGAACACTGAAGCTTTCTTT. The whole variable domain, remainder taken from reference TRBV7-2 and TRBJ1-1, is GAGVSQSPSNKVTEKGKDVELRCDPISGHTALYWYRQSLGQGLEFLIYFQGNSAPDKSGLPSDRFSAERTGGSVSTLTIQRTQQEDSAVYLCASSPIAGNTEAFFGQGTRLTVV.

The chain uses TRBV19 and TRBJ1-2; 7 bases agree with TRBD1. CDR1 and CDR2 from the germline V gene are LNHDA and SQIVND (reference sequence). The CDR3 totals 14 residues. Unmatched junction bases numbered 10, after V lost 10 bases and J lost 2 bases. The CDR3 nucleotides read TGTGCCACCCTCCGAGTCAGGGGGAACTATGGCTACACCTTC. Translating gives CATLRVRGNYGYTF.

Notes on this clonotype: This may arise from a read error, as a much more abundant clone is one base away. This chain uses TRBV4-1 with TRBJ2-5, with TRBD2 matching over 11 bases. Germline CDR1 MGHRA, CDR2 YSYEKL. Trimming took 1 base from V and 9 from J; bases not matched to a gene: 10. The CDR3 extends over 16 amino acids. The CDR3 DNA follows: TGCGCCAGCAGCCAAGGAGCTAGCGGGGGGATGGAGGCCCAGTACTTC. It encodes CASSQGASGGMEAQYF.

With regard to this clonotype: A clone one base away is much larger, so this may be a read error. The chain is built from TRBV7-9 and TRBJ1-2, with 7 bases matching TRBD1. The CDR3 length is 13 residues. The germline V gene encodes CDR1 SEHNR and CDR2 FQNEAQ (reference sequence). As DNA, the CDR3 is TGTGCCGGCAGCTATACAGGGGCACCTGGCTACACCTTC. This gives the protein CAGSYTGAPGYTF.

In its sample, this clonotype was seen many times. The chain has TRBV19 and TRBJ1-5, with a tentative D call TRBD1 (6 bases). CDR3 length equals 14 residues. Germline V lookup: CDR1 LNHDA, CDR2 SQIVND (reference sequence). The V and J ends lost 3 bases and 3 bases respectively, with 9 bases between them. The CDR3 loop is CASSMGQHNQPQHF. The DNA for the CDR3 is TGTGCCAGTAGTATGGGACAACACAATCAGCCCCAGCATTTT.

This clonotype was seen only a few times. CDR3 sequence: CASSPTPSNQPQHF. CDR3 nucleotides: TGCGCCAGCAGCCCGACACCTAGCAATCAGCCCCAGCATTTT. This chain uses TRBV5-1 with TRBJ1-5; D ambiguous. This CDR3 spans 14 amino acids. V was pared by 4 bases and J by 0 bases, with 8 bases between. The germline V gene encodes CDR1 SGHRS and CDR2 YFSETQ. Looking up the rest from reference TRBV5-1 and TRBJ1-5 gives the full variable domain: KAGVTQTPRYLIKTRGQQVTLSCSPISGHRSVSWYQQTPGQGLQFLFEYFSETQRNKGNFPGRFSGRQFSNSRSEMNVSTLELGDSALYLCASSPTPSNQPQHFGDGTRLSIL.